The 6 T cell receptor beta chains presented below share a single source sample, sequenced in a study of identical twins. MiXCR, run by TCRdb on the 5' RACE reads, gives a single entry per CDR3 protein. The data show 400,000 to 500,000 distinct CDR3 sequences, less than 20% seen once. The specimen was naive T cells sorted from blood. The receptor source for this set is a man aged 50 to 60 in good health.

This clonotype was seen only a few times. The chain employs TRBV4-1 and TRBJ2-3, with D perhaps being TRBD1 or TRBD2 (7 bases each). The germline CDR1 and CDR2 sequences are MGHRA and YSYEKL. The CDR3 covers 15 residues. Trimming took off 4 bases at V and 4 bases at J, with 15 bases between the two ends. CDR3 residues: CASSPQGGVADTQYF. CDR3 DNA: TGCGCCAGCAGCCCCCAGGGGGGGGTCGCAGATACGCAGTATTTT.

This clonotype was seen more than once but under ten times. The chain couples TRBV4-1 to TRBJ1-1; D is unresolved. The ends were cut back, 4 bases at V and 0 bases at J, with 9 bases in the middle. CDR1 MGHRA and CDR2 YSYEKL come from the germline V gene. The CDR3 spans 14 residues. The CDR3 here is CASSLPGMNTEAFF. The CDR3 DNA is TGCGCCAGCAGCCTACCCGGGATGAACACTGAAGCTTTCTTT.

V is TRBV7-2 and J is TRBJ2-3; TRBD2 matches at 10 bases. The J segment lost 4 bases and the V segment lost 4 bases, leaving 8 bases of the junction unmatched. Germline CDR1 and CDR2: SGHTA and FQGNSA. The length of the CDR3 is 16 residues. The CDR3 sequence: CASSSLSGGRADTQYF. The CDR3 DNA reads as TGTGCCAGCAGCTCCCTTAGCGGGGGGCGTGCAGATACGCAGTATTTT.

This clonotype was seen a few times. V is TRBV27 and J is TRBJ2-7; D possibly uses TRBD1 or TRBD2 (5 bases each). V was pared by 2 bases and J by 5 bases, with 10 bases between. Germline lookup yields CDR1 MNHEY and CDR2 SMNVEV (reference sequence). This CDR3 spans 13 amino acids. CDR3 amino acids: CASSLNWGNEQYF. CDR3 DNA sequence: TGTGCCAGCAGTTTAAATTGGGGGAACGAGCAGTACTTC.

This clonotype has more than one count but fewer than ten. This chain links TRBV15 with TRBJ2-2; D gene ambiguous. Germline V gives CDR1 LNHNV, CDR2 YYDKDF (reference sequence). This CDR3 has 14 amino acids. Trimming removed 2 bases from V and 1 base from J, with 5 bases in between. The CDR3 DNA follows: TGTGCCACCAGCAGATGGGGGAACACCGGGGAGCTGTTTTTT. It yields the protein CATSRWGNTGELFF.

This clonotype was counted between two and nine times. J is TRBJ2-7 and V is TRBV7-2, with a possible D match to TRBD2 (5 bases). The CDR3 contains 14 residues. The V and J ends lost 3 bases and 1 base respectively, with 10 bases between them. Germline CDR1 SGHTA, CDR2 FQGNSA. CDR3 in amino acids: CASSFTGMSYEQYF. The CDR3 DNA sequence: TGTGCCAGCAGCTTTACCGGGATGTCCTACGAGCAGTACTTC.